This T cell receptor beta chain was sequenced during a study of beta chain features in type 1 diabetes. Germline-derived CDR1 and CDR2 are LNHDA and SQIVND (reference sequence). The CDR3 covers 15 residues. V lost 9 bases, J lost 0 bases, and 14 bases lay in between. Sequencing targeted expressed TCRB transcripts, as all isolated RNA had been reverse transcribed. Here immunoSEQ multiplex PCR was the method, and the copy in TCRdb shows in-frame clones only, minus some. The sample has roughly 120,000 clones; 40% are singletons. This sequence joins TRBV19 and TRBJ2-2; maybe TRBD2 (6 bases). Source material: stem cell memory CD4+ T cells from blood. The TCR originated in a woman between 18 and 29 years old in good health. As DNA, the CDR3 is TGTGCCAGCTCCGGGGTAGCGGCGAACACCGGGGAGCTGTTTTTT. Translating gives CASSGVAANTGELFF.